This is a list of T cell receptor beta chains from one sample in a study of blood T cell repertoires in COVID-19. Method: immunoSEQ multiplex PCR; TCRdb's copy keeps in-frame clones and lacks some. The table lists nearly 65,000 clones, around four fifths of them singletons. Sequenced input: peripheral blood. These TCRs come from a human donor in a cohort sampled during active COVID-19. CDR3s leave out the opening cysteine and the closing phenylalanine or tryptophan.

v_gene	j_gene	CDR3aa
TRBV15	TRBJ1-1	ATSLGKGQQNTEAF
TRBV14	TRBJ1-1	ASSQDGAGKSF
TRBV16	TRBJ2-7	ASSLYIAGGQDEQY
TRBV30	TRBJ1-5	AWSGRVSNQPQH
TRBV7-9	TRBJ1-1	ASSLTMNTEAF
TRBV5-8	TRBJ2-3	ASSWGQGTFTDTQY
TRBV4-3	TRBJ2-1	ASSQTLLGQNNEQF
TRBV19	TRBJ1-6	ASSIYAPQSSYNSPLH
TRBV4-2	TRBJ2-1	ASSSHSGRAGNEQF
TRBV7-6	TRBJ1-4	ASSLESVFGEKLF
TRBV13	TRBJ1-1	ASSLGSGTEAF
TRBV9	TRBJ2-7	ASSLGWEGGGSGYEQY
TRBV7-2	TRBJ2-2	ASSLGGNGGELF
TRBV7-2	TRBJ1-1	ASSLEVGGNTEAF
TRBV5-4	TRBJ1-2	ASRDWDHYGYT
TRBV6-5	TRBJ1-2	ASSTTRGANYGYT
TRBV28	TRBJ2-5	ASSPQGGGDQETQY
TRBV19	TRBJ2-1	ASSPRGADSYNEQF
TRBV2	TRBJ2-3	ASSEERGGTDTQY
TRBV19	TRBJ1-1	ASSMGRNTEAF
TRBV9	TRBJ2-3	ASSVVGSGTDTQY
TRBV3-1/TRBV3-2	TRBJ1-2	ASSQGVGQGYGYT
TRBV7-3	TRBJ2-3	ASSLYSGDTQY
TRBV7-9	TRBJ2-7	ASMLPEESYEQY
TRBV27	TRBJ2-1	ASRLGLEWNEQF
TRBV4-1	TRBJ2-1	ASSLGLAGGLSDEQF
TRBV10-1	TRBJ2-5	ASSESRGQIQETQY
TRBV28	TRBJ2-7	ASSPNRGGLDRYEQY
TRBV27	TRBJ1-6	ASSFYRDNSPLH